This note documents a single T cell receptor beta chain sequence. Germline CDR1 is SGHDT and CDR2 is YYEEEE. This CDR3 region has 14 residues. Trimming removed 3 bases from V and 7 bases from J, with 17 bases in between. As processed by the authors: Scientists estimated how many nucleated cells there were by amplifying reference gene primers. Only in-frame clones appear in the TCRdb table, and some are missing; sequencing was by immunoSEQ multiplex PCR. Clone size and V and J calls were adopted from that table, with D and trimming inferred from the DNA. The table includes some 120,000 clones, roughly 90% detected once. This entry is derived from a study of blood T cell repertoires in COVID-19.

The chain couples TRBV5-6 to TRBJ2-7, with D perhaps matching TRBD1 (8 bases). The receptor's source is a man over 45 with acute or convalescent COVID-19. The sequencing sample was made of peripheral blood. The CDR3 spells CASSSTQGEGEQYF. As DNA, the CDR3 is TGTGCCAGCAGCTCGACACAGGGGGAGGGGGAGCAGTACTTC.